This TCR beta chain appears in the sequencing data of a study of radiotherapy plus CTLA-4 blockade in lung cancer. At the level of the study: Objective responses were documented in 15% to 20% of patients, with disease control in about 31%.

Data came from immunoSEQ multiplex PCR; TCRdb stores just in-frame clones and leaves some out. The table has tens of thousands of clones, about three quarters seen once. In chemo-refractory metastatic non-small-cell lung cancer, patients got ipilimumab CTLA-4 blockade together with focal radiation. This CDR3 has 18 amino acids. Trimming at V came to 0 bases and at J to 1 base, leaving 7 bases not matched to a gene. Germline lookup yields CDR1 SGHTA and CDR2 FQGTGA. General observations from the study: The study found tumor-derived TCR clones expanded in blood after radiotherapy plus ipilimumab.

In the case of this clone: The target antigen is unknown.

This sequence originates from a human donor with non-small cell lung cancer who had stable disease on radiotherapy plus ipilimumab. V and J are TRBV7-3 and TRBJ2-3, with 10 bases matching TRBD2. Sequences were derived from peripheral blood, sampled from a patient treated with radiotherapy plus ipilimumab. The CDR3 loop reads CASSLTAGLAGGTDTQYF. In DNA form, the CDR3 reads TGTGCCAGCAGCTTAACGGCGGGGCTAGCGGGAGGCACAGATACGCAGTATTTT.